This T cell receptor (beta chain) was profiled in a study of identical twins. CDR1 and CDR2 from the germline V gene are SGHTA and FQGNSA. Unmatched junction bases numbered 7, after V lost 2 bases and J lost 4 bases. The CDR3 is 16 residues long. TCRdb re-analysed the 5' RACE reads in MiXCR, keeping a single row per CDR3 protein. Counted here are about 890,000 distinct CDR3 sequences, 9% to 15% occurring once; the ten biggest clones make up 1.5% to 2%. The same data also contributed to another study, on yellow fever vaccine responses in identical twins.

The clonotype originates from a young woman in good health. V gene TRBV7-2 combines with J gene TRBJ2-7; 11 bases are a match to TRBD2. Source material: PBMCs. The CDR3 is CASSLRPGLAAYEQYF. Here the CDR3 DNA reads TGTGCCAGCAGCTTAAGGCCGGGACTAGCGGCATACGAGCAGTACTTC.